This T cell receptor (beta chain) is from a study of CD8+CD57+ T cells in acquired aplastic anemia. Study background: Sorted CD4+ and CD8+ cells yielded DNA averaging around 3 ug. Whole-study findings and limits: Patients and controls shared some 30 CD8+ CDR3 sequences, highly expressed in patients. Significant differences in CD8+ Simpson's diversity were not observed between patients and controls.

This clonotype was seen many times. Its matching antigen is unknown. TCR beta VDJ and CDR3 were profiled, and genomic DNA was the template. TCRdb independently ran MiXCR on the reads; one entry per CDR3 protein. This repertoire shows around 430,000 distinct CDR3 sequences, roughly 34% found once; its top ten account for roughly 0.8%. CD8+CD57+ cell expansion had been shown by flow cytometry in patients chosen for sequencing. Among the patients, all had severe acquired aplastic anemia. Germline CDR1 is SGHTA and CDR2 is FQGNSA. The length of the CDR3 is 15 residues. Trimming took 2 bases from V and 8 from J; bases not matched to a gene: 10.

Source material: sorted CD4+, CD8+, or CD8+CD57+ T cells (not recorded which) from PBMCs. The clonotype comes from a human donor with aplastic anemia. The chain joins TRBV7-2 to TRBJ1-2; 8 nucleotides match TRBD1. The CDR3 is CASSLSSGGYGGYTF. The CDR3 nucleotides are TGTGCCAGCAGCTTAAGCTCAGGGGGCTATGGGGGCTACACCTTC.